Each of the 30 T cell receptor beta chains below was sequenced from the same sample in a study of T cells in localized non-small cell lung cancer. The table came from immunoSEQ multiplex PCR; TCRdb's copy has only in-frame clones and leaves some out. The sample yields 15,000 to 20,000 clones, almost 85% seen once. The sample consisted of peripheral blood, taken before any cancer treatment. The receptors were gathered from a male donor older than 55 with stage I lung adenocarcinoma.

J is TRBJ1-2 and V is TRBV28; D is possibly TRBD1 (5 bases). Looked up from germline, CDR1 is MDHEN and CDR2 is SYDVKM. V was cut by 6 bases and J by 7 bases, with 24 bases left in between. This CDR3 contains 16 residues. The CDR3 DNA follows: TGTGCCAGCAGATCGGGGACTTTGGGAGGTCTCAGTGGCTACACCTTC. Translation gives CASRSGTLGGLSGYTF.

The rearrangement uses TRBV6-5 and TRBJ2-3; D is uncertain. V lost 2 bases to trimming and J lost 2 bases, with 8 bases between them. The CDR3 consists of 14 residues. The germline CDR1 and CDR2 sequences are MNHEY and SVGAGI. CDR3 protein: CASSYTYTTDTQYF. CDR3 sequence (DNA): TGTGCCAGCAGTTACACCTACACCACAGATACGCAGTATTTT.

The V call is TRBV4-3, the J call TRBJ2-3; D is ambiguous. V gave up 1 base and J gave up 5 bases, with 10 bases separating them. The CDR3 is 14 residues long. From germline, CDR1 is LGHNA and CDR2 YSLEER. CDR3 nucleotides: TGCGCCAGCAGCCAAGTCGTGAGAGTAGATACGCAGTATTTT. This encodes CASSQVVRVDTQYF.

V is TRBV10-3 and J is TRBJ2-5, with a weak D call TRBD2 (6 bases). V was clipped by 2 bases and J by 2 bases, with 12 bases between them. Germline V CDR1 and CDR2: ENHRY, SYGVKD. The CDR3 runs to 15 residues. The CDR3 DNA reads TGTGCCATCAGTGAGGGAGGGGTTAGGCAAGAGACCCAGTACTTC. This gives the protein CAISEGGVRQETQYF.

The chain has TRBV7-8 and TRBJ2-5; D gene uncertain. Trimming stripped 4 bases from V and 5 bases from J, with 11 bases between. Per germline, CDR1 SGHVS and CDR2 FQNEAQ. The length of the CDR3 is 13 residues. The CDR3 reads CASSSRRRETQYF. CDR3 coding DNA: TGTGCCAGCAGCTCTCGGCGGCGCGAGACCCAGTACTTC.

This clone has only one observation. V is TRBV7-3 and J is TRBJ1-1; tentative D call: TRBD1 (6 bases). Germline values: CDR1 SGHTA, CDR2 FQGTGA. V dropped 1 base and J dropped 4 bases, with 16 bases sitting between them. The CDR3 totals 16 residues. In DNA form, the CDR3 reads TGTGCCAGCAGCTTAAGGGCAGGGGCTTTGGGCACTGAAGCTTTCTTT. This encodes CASSLRAGALGTEAFF.

The chain is built from TRBV12-5 and TRBJ2-3; D is unclear. Germline V gene sequence: CDR1 LGHNT, CDR2 FRNRAP. Trimming pared 3 bases from V and 6 bases from J, leaving 4 bases between. The CDR3 spans 11 residues. This CDR3 is CASGFGDTQYF. The DNA for the CDR3 is TGTGCTAGTGGTTTTGGCGATACGCAGTATTTT.

V usage is TRBV10-3 and J usage is TRBJ2-5; D is ambiguous. V lost 6 bases and J lost 0, with 5 bases in between. Germline-derived CDR1 and CDR2 are ENHRY and SYGVKD. The CDR3 runs to 12 residues. In nucleotides, the CDR3 is TGTGCCATCAGGGCAGACCAAGAGACCCAGTACTTC. This encodes CAIRADQETQYF.

V gene TRBV2 combines with J gene TRBJ2-5; TRBD2 matches at 11 bases. This CDR3 is 17 amino acids long. Trimming removed 4 bases from V and 1 base from J; junction bases left unmatched: 8. Germline loops: CDR1 SNHLY, CDR2 FYNNEI. CDR3 nucleotide sequence: TGTGCCAGCAGTGCATCGCTGGGACTAGCGGCCCAAGAGACCCAGTACTTC. Translated, it gives CASSASLGLAAQETQYF. Full variable domain (remainder filled in from reference TRBV2 and TRBJ2-5): EPEVTQTPSHQVTQMGQEVILRCVPISNHLYFYWYRQILGQKVEFLVSFYNNEISEKSEIFDDQFSVERPDGSNFTLKIRSTKLEDSAMYFCASSASLGLAAQETQYFGPGTRLLVL.

The gene calls are TRBV18 and TRBJ2-5; D not resolved. Germline CDR1 KGHSH, CDR2 LQKENI. CDR3 length: 16 residues. V was pared by 4 bases and J by 2 bases, with 17 bases between. The chain's CDR3 is CASSRTRRQVQETQYF. In DNA, the CDR3 is TGTGCCAGCTCACGCACAAGGCGACAAGTTCAAGAGACCCAGTACTTC.

This chain links TRBV6-4 with TRBJ1-2; D is perhaps TRBD1 (5 bases). This CDR3 is built from 12 residues. The V gene lost 4 bases and the J gene lost 6 bases, with 9 bases spanning the gap. In germline, CDR1 is MRHNA, CDR2 SNTAGT. The DNA of the CDR3 is TGTGCCAGCAGTGGTCGACAGAATGGCTACACCTTC. Translation gives CASSGRQNGYTF.

This clone has a single count. The V gene is TRBV19, the J gene TRBJ2-2; D not resolved. V was clipped by 7 bases and J by 0 bases, with 9 bases between them. The CDR3 extends over 14 amino acids. Germline assignment: CDR1 LNHDA and CDR2 SQIVND (reference sequence). The CDR3 is CASTRQANTGELFF. Written as DNA, the CDR3 is TGTGCCAGTACGCGACAAGCGAACACCGGGGAGCTGTTTTTT.

The rearrangement uses TRBV5-5 and TRBJ1-1, with a possible D match to TRBD1 (6 bases). The V gene's germline CDR1 is SGHKS and CDR2 YYEKEE (reference sequence). The CDR3 contains 16 residues. Trimming cost V 4 bases and J 3 bases, with 19 bases left between them. The CDR3, as DNA: TGTGCCAGCAGCCAAGATTTTAGCCAGGGGCACACTGAAGCTTTCTTT. Translating gives CASSQDFSQGHTEAFF. Filled out from reference TRBV5-5 and TRBJ1-1, the complete variable domain reads DAGVTQSPTHLIKTRGQQVTLRCSPISGHKSVSWYQQVLGQGPQFIFQYYEKEERGRGNFPDRFSARQFPNYSSELNVNALLLGDSALYLCASSQDFSQGHTEAFFGQGTRLTVV.

This clone was counted a few times. The chain uses TRBV7-8 and TRBJ2-3; TRBD1 is a possible D gene (5 bases). The CDR3 has 13 residues. The germline V and J ends were trimmed by 5 bases and 4 bases, with 10 bases remaining between them. From germline, CDR1 is SGHVS and CDR2 FQNEAQ. The CDR3 region is CASSNRGPDTQYF. CDR3 DNA sequence: TGTGCCAGCAGCAATAGGGGCCCAGATACGCAGTATTTT.

J is TRBJ2-5 and V is TRBV4-2, with D unresolved. Germline CDR1 LGHNA, CDR2 YNFKEQ. V lost 1 base and J 2 bases, leaving 8 bases between the germline ends. The CDR3 totals 14 residues. CDR3: CASSQAVSQETQYF. For the CDR3, the DNA is TGTGCCAGCAGCCAAGCAGTCAGTCAAGAGACCCAGTACTTC.

The gene calls are TRBV2 and TRBJ2-4; D is unresolved. The V end was cut by 1 base, the J end by 4 bases, with 5 bases between. Per germline, CDR1 SNHLY and CDR2 FYNNEI. The CDR3 spans 13 residues. CDR3 nucleotide sequence: TGTGCCAGCAGTGAAGAGGGTAAAAACATTCAGTACTTC. Translation gives CASSEEGKNIQYF.

This chain links TRBV7-9 with TRBJ2-1, with 12 bases lining up with TRBD1. The CDR3 has 14 amino acids. Germline CDR1 is SEHNR and CDR2 is FQNEAQ (reference sequence). V gave up 5 bases and J gave up 9 bases; unmatched junction bases: 5. CDR3 region: CASSLGDRGLEQFF. CDR3 DNA: TGTGCCAGCAGCCTGGGGGACAGGGGGCTTGAGCAGTTCTTC.

The gene calls are TRBV28 and TRBJ2-3; possibly TRBD1 or TRBD2 for D (6 bases each). The V and J ends lost 2 bases and 0 bases respectively, with 15 bases between them. Germline loops: CDR1 MDHEN, CDR2 SYDVKM. This CDR3 has 17 amino acids. DNA for the CDR3: TGTGCCAGCAGTTTAGGGGGCGGAGGGTTTAGCACAGATACGCAGTATTTT. As protein: CASSLGGGGFSTDTQYF.

The rearrangement joins TRBV5-6 to TRBJ2-5, with D maybe TRBD2 (6 bases). V was clipped by 3 bases and J by 4 bases, with 10 bases between them. The CDR3 is 13 residues long. The V gene's germline CDR1 is SGHDT and CDR2 YYEEEE. The CDR3: CASSSYGGETQYF. DNA for the CDR3: TGTGCCAGCAGCTCATACGGGGGAGAGACCCAGTACTTC.

The chain joins TRBV5-1 to TRBJ1-1, with D uncertain. Trimming took off 6 bases at V and 0 bases at J, with 12 bases between the two ends. This CDR3 region has 14 residues. Germline V CDR1 and CDR2: SGHRS, YFSETQ. This CDR3 is CASTSSEMNTEAFF. The CDR3 DNA follows: TGCGCCAGCACCTCTAGTGAAATGAACACTGAAGCTTTCTTT.

The chain couples TRBV18 to TRBJ2-2, with D perhaps matching TRBD1 (5 bases). V lost 3 bases, J lost 2 bases, and 16 bases lay in between. This CDR3 region has 17 residues. Germline V gene sequence: CDR1 KGHSH, CDR2 LQKENI. The DNA for the CDR3 is TGTGCCAGCTCACCGACTCAGGGTGGGGCTAACACCGGGGAGCTGTTTTTT. Translating it yields CASSPTQGGANTGELFF.

The chain couples TRBV7-8 to TRBJ1-2; no firm D call. Germline V lookup: CDR1 SGHVS, CDR2 FQNEAQ. The CDR3 loop spans 14 amino acids. The V end lost 1 base, the J end lost 4 bases, and 10 bases lay between the germline ends. The CDR3 DNA follows: TGTGCCAGCAGCTTAGGGGCAGTCCCCTATGGCTACACCTTC. This sequence encodes CASSLGAVPYGYTF.

The chain joins TRBV28 to TRBJ1-5; maybe TRBD1 (5 bases). The germline V gene encodes CDR1 MDHEN and CDR2 SYDVKM. The CDR3 is made up of 13 amino acids. V was trimmed by 5 bases and J by 7 bases, leaving 12 bases between them. The CDR3 here is CASSQPGSQPQHF. The CDR3 DNA follows: TGTGCCAGCAGTCAACCAGGGAGCCAGCCCCAGCATTTT. The full variable domain, its missing parts supplied by reference TRBV28 and TRBJ1-5, is DVKVTQSSRYLVKRTGEKVFLECVQDMDHENMFWYRQDPGLGLRLIYFSYDVKMKEKGDIPEGYSVSREKKERFSLILESASTNQTSMYLCASSQPGSQPQHFGDGTRLSIL.

V and J are TRBV28 and TRBJ2-7; 12 bases match TRBD2. The CDR3 has 13 residues. Germline V gene sequence: CDR1 MDHEN, CDR2 SYDVKM. Trimming cost V 5 bases and J 5 bases; bases outside gene matches: 1. CDR3 sequence reads: CASSPSGRDEQYF. The CDR3 bases are TGTGCCAGCAGTCCTAGCGGGAGGGACGAGCAGTACTTC.

V is TRBV7-6 and J is TRBJ2-2; D is ambiguous. The ends were cut back, 2 bases at V and 6 bases at J, with 7 bases in the middle. CDR1 and CDR2 (germline): SGHVS, FNYEAQ. This CDR3 comprises 13 residues. CDR3 in DNA: TGTGCCAGCAGCTTACCAAGCCCCGGGGAGCTGTTTTTT. Translated: CASSLPSPGELFF.

The genes are TRBV29-1 and TRBJ2-1, with no clear D. V shed 4 bases and J shed 4 bases, with 11 bases lying between them. Germline assignment: CDR1 SQVTM and CDR2 ANQGSEA. This CDR3 has 13 residues. The CDR3 nucleotides read TGCAGCGTTGCCCCCACGGAGTACAATGAGCAGTTCTTC. It is translated as CSVAPTEYNEQFF.

V and J are TRBV18 and TRBJ1-3, with unresolved D. The CDR3 length is 15 residues. V lost 3 bases, J lost 2 bases, and 11 bases lay in between. Germline V gene lookup returns CDR1 KGHSH and CDR2 LQKENI. CDR3 loop: CASSPSPLAGNTIYF. CDR3 in DNA: TGTGCCAGCTCACCTTCTCCCCTGGCTGGAAACACCATATATTTT.

This clone was seen a handful of times. This chain links TRBV27 with TRBJ2-7; 11 positions agree with TRBD1. V shed 4 bases and J 7 bases; nucleotides not matched to a gene: 12. CDR1 is MNHEY and CDR2 is SMNVEV in the germline V gene (reference sequence). The length of the CDR3 is 16 residues. The CDR3 DNA sequence: TGTGCCAGCAGTTCCATCCCGGGACAGGGGGTAGAAGAGCAGTACTTC. Amino acid sequence: CASSSIPGQGVEEQYF.

V gene TRBV28 combines with J gene TRBJ1-2; 8 bases line up with TRBD1. The CDR3 covers 16 residues. Germline V gene data show CDR1 as MDHEN and CDR2 as SYDVKM. Losses at the gene ends were 6 bases for V and 0 bases for J; bases not matched to a gene: 9. The CDR3 DNA follows: TGTGCCAGCAGCCCGACCAGGGGGCCATCTAACTATGGCTACACCTTC. As protein: CASSPTRGPSNYGYTF.

This clone came up a few times. V is TRBV19 and J is TRBJ1-1; D gene unclear. Trimming removed 3 bases at V and 1 base at J, with 6 bases between. The germline CDR1 and CDR2 sequences are LNHDA and SQIVND (reference sequence). CDR3 length: 13 residues. The CDR3 protein is CASSIEGNTEAFF. CDR3 nucleotides: TGTGCCAGTAGTATCGAAGGGAACACTGAAGCTTTCTTT.